This section outlines one T cell receptor (beta chain) sequence together with its context. This clonotype was recorded at least ten times. Its antigen remains undetermined. Base qualities were left out, and no much larger clone turns up one base away. CDR1 and CDR2 are drawn from the germline V gene: MDHEN, SYDVKM. From the cysteine up to the phenylalanine, the CDR3 has a length of 13 residues. Only the CDR3 portion is preserved as DNA: 39 bases, with reading frame beginning at the first base. The germline ends are 9 bases apart after V is trimmed by 2 bases and J by 5 bases. Receptors were amplified or captured by multiplex PCR. Sequencing used an Illumina HiSeq 2500. TCRbeta libraries were constructed through three rounds of nested PCR with primers (Table S4) according to protocols adapted from ARM-PCR. Before sequencing, PCR products of 200-500 bp were excised from the gel and purified with the QIAquick gel extraction kit. The original pipeline was this. Reads were cleaned with Trimmomatic, merged with FLASH into complete CDR3 sequences, and assigned to V(D)J germline segments with MiTCR. Clonal diversity was computed as the inverse Simpson's index with VDJtools. In-frame sequences without a premature stop codon were defined as productive reads. TCRdb took the public reads, trimmed them with fastp at Q25, ran MiXCR for clone calling and kept in-frame beta chains. Entries that share a CDR3 protein sequence are merged under the most common genes and DNA. Clone size and V and J calls follow TCRdb, not the original study. The sample table records roughly 49,000 distinct CDR3 sequences; 74% of these occur just once. Jointly, the top ten make up about 23% of the sample.

RNA was extracted from bulk unsorted tissue and checked for quality with a NanoDrop ND-1000 and an Agilent 2100. Distant non-tumor tissue taken more than 3 cm from the tumor edge was used as the normal lung sample. Donors were newly diagnosed lung cancer patients admitted for thoracic surgery in China between August and November 2014, without prior chemotherapy. Patients who had received previous radiotherapy or chemotherapy, or who had another concurrent cancer, were excluded from the study. Surgical tissue pieces of about 1-2.3 cm3 were preserved in RNAlater solution and were kept at -80 degrees C until use. This sample was included in a study of tumor and adjacent non-tumor tissue in lung cancer (dated by TCRdb to the late 2010s). Concerning the study at large: The cohort included some 11 adenocarcinoma, a couple of squamous cell carcinoma and 1 small cell lung cancer patients. Ages among the roughly 15 patients ranged from about 31 to 76 years, there were roughly 10 men and 5 women, and disease was at TNM stage I to III. In total, sequencing yielded over 95 million productive TCRbeta reads, which works out to an average of around 4.2 million reads per sample. The study compared bulk TCRbeta repertoires from lung tumor tissue and matched distant non-tumor lung tissue of approximately 15 lung cancer patients. Around 30 paired specimens, one tumor and one normal lung sample per patient, were profiled by TCRbeta CDR3 sequencing.

Study-wide findings and limitations: A significantly larger cumulative share of the repertoire was made up by the top 100 clones in normal lung than in tumor tissue. Neither the sequencing platform nor unique molecular identifiers are named or mentioned anywhere in the methods. TCR diversity was significantly higher in younger patients, and higher tumor TCR diversity was associated with shorter overall and disease-free survival. Only about 16 patients were included in the cohort, and the need for larger samples and more detailed clinical data was noted by the authors. TCR diversity (inverse Simpson) was significantly higher in tumor than in normal lung tissue (about 400 vs 180, P = 0.0075, Mann-Whitney U test). Because peripheral blood was not sequenced, the blood TCRbeta repertoires of the lung cancer patients in the study went unexamined.

The TCR was taken from a woman aged 55-70 years with non-small cell lung cancer. In this chain, TRBV28 is recombined with TRBJ1-1, with a weak D call of TRBD1 (5 bases match). The specimen was distant non-tumor lung tissue. CDR3 protein: CASSLAGGTEAFF. The DNA sequence is as follows: TGTGCCAGCAGTTTAGCGGGGGGGACTGAAGCTTTCTTT.